The rows below give T cell receptor beta chains drawn from one sample of a study of shared clonotypes between healthy human individuals. The table came from immunoSEQ multiplex PCR; TCRdb's copy has only in-frame clones and leaves some out. Of 2 million to 2.5 million clones listed, around 96% are singletons. Sequencing was performed on naive CD8+ T cells sorted from blood. Receptor source: a man younger than 35 in good health. Each CDR3 is given with its conserved first and last residue. Size tells how often a clone was seen (once, few, many) or the class of an expanded clone, and some rows leave it out.

abundance | j_gene | v_gene | CDR3aa
. | TRBJ1-6 | TRBV27 | CASSLAGWGSSPLHF
. | TRBJ1-3 | TRBV9 | CASSVDDYRVGRNTIYF
. | TRBJ2-7 | TRBV4-1 | CASSQAEGTGGHEQYF
. | TRBJ2-1 | TRBV2 | CASRSETKSEFF
. | TRBJ2-7 | TRBV7-6 | CASSLGAGGSYEQYF
. | TRBJ2-7 | TRBV6-5 | CASSYFPGSSYEQYF
. | TRBJ1-4 | TRBV7-6 | CARVDSFLNEKLFF
. | TRBJ2-7 | TRBV7-8 | CASSPSPGLAGESYEQYF
. | TRBJ1-2 | TRBV13 | CASSLESGQAVYGYTF
. | TRBJ1-1 | TRBV7-8 | CASSLGAGPFF
. | TRBJ2-7 | TRBV4-3 | CASSLRTDSYEQYF
. | TRBJ1-6 | TRBV4-3 | CASSQDYEGSSYNSPLHF
. | TRBJ1-4 | TRBV2 | CASREGQAGEKLFF
. | TRBJ2-7 | TRBV7-9 | CASSPDRSYEQYF
. | TRBJ2-2 | TRBV6-5 | CASSEGTSTTGELFF
. | TRBJ2-3 | TRBV10-3 | CAISRQASTDTQYF
. | TRBJ1-1 | TRBV11-2 | CASSLTTVSEAFF
once | TRBJ2-3 | TRBV5-6 | CASSPQEADTQYF
once | TRBJ2-1 | TRBV13 | CASSLGRTGYSYNEQFF
. | TRBJ1-1 | TRBV5-6 | CASCRDYTEAFF
once | TRBJ1-4 | TRBV9 | CASSLSSGGGEKLFF
once | TRBJ2-5 | TRBV6-5 | CASRPHQGSIETQYF
. | TRBJ1-4 | TRBV15 | CATSRIGQGAPEKLFF
. | TRBJ2-7 | TRBV30 | CAWSDLGLAGTYEQYF
. | TRBJ2-2 | TRBV27 | CASSSGSTGELFF
. | TRBJ1-2 | TRBV5-1 | CASSVDPGSLNGLGYTF
. | TRBJ1-1 | TRBV6-5 | CASSATGAEAFF
. | TRBJ2-7 | TRBV27 | CASSSTTGRYEQYF
. | TRBJ2-5 | TRBV7-8 | CASTHPLAAPETQYF
. | TRBJ2-7 | TRBV5-6 | CASADSSSYEQYF
. | TRBJ2-7 | TRBV7-2 | CASSYRGPYEQYF
. | TRBJ2-5 | TRBV2 | CASMVVGPETQYF
few | TRBJ1-5 | TRBV19 | CASSVDQGANQPQHF
. | TRBJ1-1 | TRBV27 | CASSSGQGNTEAFF
. | TRBJ2-7 | TRBV5-4 | CASSLGTGGSYEQYF
. | TRBJ2-3 | TRBV21-1 | CASSKAGIDTQYF
. | TRBJ2-7 | TRBV9 | CASSSGQSSYEQYF
. | TRBJ1-4 | TRBV7-9 | CASSPPPEGNEKLFF
. | TRBJ2-1 | TRBV28 | CASSSKRLRADYNEQFF
. | TRBJ1-1 | TRBV9 | CASGTGGVGTEAFF
. | TRBJ1-1 | TRBV5-1 | CASSGMGTVRRGDTEAFF
. | TRBJ2-3 | TRBV6-5 | CASSWASGATDTQYF
. | TRBJ2-3 | TRBV29-1 | CSVDSGDSTDTQYF
. | TRBJ2-7 | TRBV4-1 | CASSQAAGTGSSYEQYF
. | TRBJ2-7 | TRBV5-6 | CASSLWGRRSSYEQYF
. | TRBJ2-5 | TRBV2 | CASSLWVREETQYF
once | TRBJ1-1 | TRBV5-8 | CASSLSPNTEAFF